Sequencing of this T cell receptor beta chain was carried out in a study of cytomegalovirus exposure and HLA in healthy donors. With respect to this clone: Its antigen is not known.

Both 60 Vbeta primers and 13 Jbeta primers went into the PCR. The assay was immunoSEQ multiplex PCR, and TCRdb's table has in-frame clones only and misses some. The sample has roughly 190,000 clones; more than 75% are singletons. CDR1 is SGHVS, CDR2 FQNEAQ, per germline. This CDR3 region has 13 residues. V was pared by 3 bases and J by 3 bases, with 9 bases between. Study-wide findings and caveats: A list of around 150 TCR beta chains associated with cytomegalovirus was given.

This TCR was sampled from a man aged 35-49 years in good health and CMV-seropositive. The sequencing input was PBMCs. The rearrangement links TRBV7-8 to TRBJ2-7; tentatively, D is TRBD1 (5 bases). CDR3 in amino acids: CASSFDRDYEQYF. The CDR3 nucleotides are TGTGCCAGCAGCTTCGACAGAGACTACGAGCAGTACTTC.